The 18 T cell receptor beta chains given below trace back to one sample, sequenced in a study of blood T cell repertoires in COVID-19. Here immunoSEQ multiplex PCR was the method, and the copy in TCRdb shows in-frame clones only, minus some. The data show roughly 140,000 clones, about nine tenths seen once. Material: peripheral blood. Receptors were obtained from a woman between 55 and 75 years old with active or convalescent COVID-19.

V gene TRBV9 combines with J gene TRBJ2-1; 9 nucleotides line up with TRBD1. Germline CDR1 is SGDLS and CDR2 is YYNGEE. The CDR3 is 16 residues long. The V gene end was trimmed by 4 bases and the J gene end by 8 bases; junction bases not matched to a gene: 13. CDR3 coding DNA: TGTGCCAGCAGCTTAACCTTTCCGGGACAGGGAGATGAGCAGTTCTTC. Its translation: CASSLTFPGQGDEQFF.

The chain uses TRBV6-2 or TRBV6-3 and TRBJ2-7, with 9 bases that match TRBD1. Losses at the gene ends were 5 bases for V and 6 bases for J; bases not matched to a gene: 8. From germline, CDR1 is MNHEY and CDR2 SVGEGT. The CDR3 is 14 residues long. CDR3 region: CASSLGQGDGEQYF. For the CDR3, the DNA is TGTGCCAGCAGTCTGGGACAGGGAGATGGCGAGCAGTACTTC.

J is TRBJ2-7 and V is TRBV9, with TRBD2 as a possible D gene (6 bases). CDR1 is SGDLS, CDR2 YYNGEE, per germline. The CDR3 runs to 14 residues. V lost 4 bases and J lost 3, with 14 bases in between. CDR3 amino acids: CASSSSRGSYEQYF. The CDR3 DNA follows: TGTGCCAGCAGCTCCTCCCGGGGGAGCTACGAGCAGTACTTC.

This chain joins TRBV7-2 and TRBJ1-1; 9 bases line up with TRBD1. The ends lost 2 bases at V and 5 bases at J; junction bases unmatched: 6. This CDR3 has 15 amino acids. The germline V gene encodes CDR1 SGHTA and CDR2 FQGNSA. CDR3 bases: TGTGCCAGCAGCTTAATATACAGGGGGCGGACTGAAGCTTTCTTT. Its protein is CASSLIYRGRTEAFF.

The CDR3 DNA is TGCGCCAGCAGCCCCCTGACAGGGGGCTTAGGCTACACCTTC. It is translated as CASSPLTGGLGYTF. The chain is built from TRBV4-3 and TRBJ1-2; TRBD1 matches at 10 bases. The V gene end was trimmed by 4 bases and the J gene end by 8 bases; junction bases not matched to a gene: 7. Germline assignment: CDR1 LGHNA and CDR2 YSLEER. This CDR3 is built from 14 residues.

About this clone: Mismatch with germline at one junction end may stem from a read error. The chain is built from TRBV10-3 and TRBJ1-2; a weak D match, TRBD1 (6 bases). From germline, CDR1 is ENHRY and CDR2 SYGVKD. CDR3 length: 11 amino acids. The CDR3 region is CATSEGVGYTF. CDR3 sequence (DNA): TGCGCCACCTCCGAGGGGGTTGGCTACACCTTC.

The chain is built from TRBV7-2 and TRBJ1-3, with 8 bases aligning to TRBD1. CDR3 length: 15 residues. Trimming at V came to 5 bases and at J to 4 bases, leaving 7 bases not matched to a gene. Germline V lookup: CDR1 SGHTA, CDR2 FQGNSA. For the CDR3, the DNA is TGTGCCAGCAGCCCCAGGACAGGGAACGGAAACACCATATATTTT. This encodes CASSPRTGNGNTIYF.

The genes are TRBV29-1 and TRBJ2-7; 9 nucleotides line up with TRBD1. The CDR3 runs 14 residues. J gave up 3 bases and V 6 bases, and 9 bases lay outside the gene matches. CDR1 SQVTM and CDR2 ANQGSEA come from the germline V gene. CDR3 bases: TGCAGCGTCGCTGGGGGGACAGGGAACTACGAGCAGTACTTC. Amino acids: CSVAGGTGNYEQYF.

The rearrangement joins TRBV19 to TRBJ1-3; D is undetermined. V was shortened by 6 bases and J by 2 bases, with 14 bases between the two germline ends. This CDR3 comprises 15 residues. Germline values: CDR1 LNHDA, CDR2 SQIVND (reference sequence). CDR3 nucleotide sequence: TGTGCCAGTAGAGAGAGGATAATCGCTGGAAACACCATATATTTT. It specifies CASRERIIAGNTIYF.

V usage is TRBV6-5 and J usage is TRBJ2-4; a weak D match, TRBD2 (5 bases). Germline lookup yields CDR1 MNHEY and CDR2 SVGAGI. The CDR3 spans 13 residues. Deletions cut 8 bases from V and 5 bases from J, with 13 bases between. The DNA of the CDR3 is TGTGCCAGCGAGGGAAACCCCCAAAACATTCAGTACTTC. Translated, it gives CASEGNPQNIQYF.

This rearrangement joins TRBV12-3 or TRBV12-4 to TRBJ2-7, with D perhaps TRBD2 (5 bases). Between the trimmed V and J ends, which lost 6 bases and 6 bases, there was a span of 15 bases. This CDR3 is built from 13 residues. Written as DNA, the CDR3 is TGTGCCAGCAGCCTCGGGTCCGAGGGCGAGCAGTACTTC. Translation: CASSLGSEGEQYF.

The chain joins TRBV7-2 to TRBJ2-7; D remains ambiguous. Germline CDR1 is SGHTA and CDR2 is FQGNSA. This CDR3 comprises 13 residues. V lost 0 bases, J lost 0 bases, and 3 bases lay in between. The CDR3: CASSLANSYEQYF. CDR3 in DNA: TGTGCCAGCAGCTTAGCCAACTCCTACGAGCAGTACTTC. Filled out from reference TRBV7-2 and TRBJ2-7, the complete variable domain reads GAGVSQSPSNKVTEKGKDVELRCDPISGHTALYWYRQSLGQGLEFLIYFQGNSAPDKSGLPSDRFSAERTGGSVSTLTIQRTQQEDSAVYLCASSLANSYEQYFGPGTRLTVT.

The chain joins TRBV6-5 to TRBJ1-1; no reliable D call. This CDR3 has 13 amino acids. Looked up from germline, CDR1 is MNHEY and CDR2 is SVGAGI. V was shortened by 4 bases and J by 5 bases, with 11 bases between the two germline ends. This chain's CDR3 is CASSLVSRTEAFF. The CDR3 DNA reads TGTGCCAGCAGTTTAGTCTCGAGGACTGAAGCTTTCTTT.

The chain combines TRBV3-1 (or the pseudogene TRBV3-2) with TRBJ2-1; the match to TRBD2 covers 8 bases. Germline V gene data show CDR1 as LGHDT and CDR2 as YNNKEL (reference sequence). The CDR3 has 15 residues. The V gene end was trimmed by 3 bases and the J gene end by 4 bases; junction bases not matched to a gene: 5. CDR3 nucleotide sequence: TGTGCCAGCAGCCAGACGGGAGGGACTTACAATGAGCAGTTCTTC. Its protein product is CASSQTGGTYNEQFF.

This rearrangement joins TRBV5-6 to TRBJ2-5, with TRBD1 identical over 11 bases. The CDR3 is 14 residues long. V shed 4 bases, J shed 2 bases, and the junction held 1 base outside the gene matches. The germline V gene encodes CDR1 SGHDT and CDR2 YYEEEE. DNA of the CDR3: TGTGCCAGCAGCGGGACAGGGGGACAAGAGACCCAGTACTTC. Protein: CASSGTGGQETQYF. The full variable domain, its missing parts supplied by reference TRBV5-6 and TRBJ2-5, is DAGVTQSPTHLIKTRGQQVTLRCSPKSGHDTVSWYQQALGQGPQFIFQYYEEEERQRGNFPDRFSGHQFPNYSSELNVNALLLGDSALYLCASSGTGGQETQYFGPGTRLLVL.

This chain uses TRBV5-1 with TRBJ2-3, with 9 bases fitting TRBD2. Germline CDR1 is SGHRS and CDR2 is YFSETQ. The CDR3 spans 16 residues. The V and J ends lost 1 base and 2 bases, in that order; junction bases with no gene match: 5. The CDR3 DNA is TGCGCCAGCAGCTTGAATAGCGGGGGAAACACAGATACGCAGTATTTT. It specifies CASSLNSGGNTDTQYF. The full variable domain, in which reference TRBV5-1 and TRBJ2-3 provide the parts outside the CDR3, is KAGVTQTPRYLIKTRGQQVTLSCSPISGHRSVSWYQQTPGQGLQFLFEYFSETQRNKGNFPGRFSGRQFSNSRSEMNVSTLELGDSALYLCASSLNSGGNTDTQYFGPGTRLTVL.

Only a few counts were recorded for this clone. V usage is TRBV29-1 and J usage is TRBJ1-2; TRBD1 matches at 7 bases. CDR1 and CDR2 from the germline V gene are SQVTM and ANQGSEA. V lost 5 bases and J lost 7; bases outside the gene matches: 13. The CDR3 is 14 amino acids. CDR3 DNA sequence: TGCAGCGTTCAGACCCTCGACAGGGTTTCTGGCTACACCTTC. This gives the protein CSVQTLDRVSGYTF.

The gene calls are TRBV2 and TRBJ2-2, with 10 positions matching TRBD1. V lost 6 bases, J lost 6 bases, and 7 bases stayed unmatched. The germline gives CDR1 SNHLY, CDR2 FYNNEI. The CDR3 spans 15 residues. The CDR3 DNA reads TGTGCCAGCAGGGGAACCGGGACAGGGGCCGGGGAGCTGTTTTTT. This encodes CASRGTGTGAGELFF.